This TCR beta chain was sequenced for a study of TIL therapy for anti-PD-1-resistant metastatic lung cancer. Turning to the study itself: Patients then received nivolumab; progressors got lymphodepletion, TIL and IL-2. Median tumor mutation burden was 1.5 mutations per megabase.

The time point is: pre-treatment sample, taken before nivolumab and TIL therapy. Enrollment ran from October 2017 to early 2020. The CDR3 spans 13 residues. Per germline, CDR1 MDHEN and CDR2 SYDVKM. Losses at the gene ends were 5 bases for V and 4 bases for J; bases not matched to a gene: 3. This was the immunoSEQ v3 assay. Generated by immunoSEQ multiplex PCR, the TCRdb table keeps only in-frame clones and is missing some. The sample lists 60,000 or so clones; 69% were seen once. The rearrangement links TRBV28 to TRBJ2-5; TRBD2 aligns across 8 bases. The TCR originated in a person aged 25 to 80 with non-small cell lung cancer. The sequenced sample was blood, obtained at baseline. CDR3 sequence (DNA): TGTGCCAGCAGTCCCGCGGGAGGAGAGACCCAGTACTTC. It encodes CASSPAGGETQYF.